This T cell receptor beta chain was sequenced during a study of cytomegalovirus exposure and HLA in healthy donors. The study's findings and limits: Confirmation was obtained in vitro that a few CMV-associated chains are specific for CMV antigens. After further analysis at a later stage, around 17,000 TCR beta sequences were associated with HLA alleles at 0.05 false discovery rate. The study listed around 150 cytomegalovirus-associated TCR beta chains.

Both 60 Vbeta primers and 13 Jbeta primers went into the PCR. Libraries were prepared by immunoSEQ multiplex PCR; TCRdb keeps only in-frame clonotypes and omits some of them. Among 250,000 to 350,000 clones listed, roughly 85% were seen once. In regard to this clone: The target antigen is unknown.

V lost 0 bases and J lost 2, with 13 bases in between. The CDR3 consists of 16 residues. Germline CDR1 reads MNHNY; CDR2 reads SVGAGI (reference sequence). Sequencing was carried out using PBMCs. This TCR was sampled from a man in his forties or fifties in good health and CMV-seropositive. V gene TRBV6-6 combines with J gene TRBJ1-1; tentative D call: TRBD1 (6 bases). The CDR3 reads CASSYSSADRNTEAFF. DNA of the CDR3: TGTGCCAGCAGTTACTCTTCCGCGGACAGAAACACTGAAGCTTTCTTT.